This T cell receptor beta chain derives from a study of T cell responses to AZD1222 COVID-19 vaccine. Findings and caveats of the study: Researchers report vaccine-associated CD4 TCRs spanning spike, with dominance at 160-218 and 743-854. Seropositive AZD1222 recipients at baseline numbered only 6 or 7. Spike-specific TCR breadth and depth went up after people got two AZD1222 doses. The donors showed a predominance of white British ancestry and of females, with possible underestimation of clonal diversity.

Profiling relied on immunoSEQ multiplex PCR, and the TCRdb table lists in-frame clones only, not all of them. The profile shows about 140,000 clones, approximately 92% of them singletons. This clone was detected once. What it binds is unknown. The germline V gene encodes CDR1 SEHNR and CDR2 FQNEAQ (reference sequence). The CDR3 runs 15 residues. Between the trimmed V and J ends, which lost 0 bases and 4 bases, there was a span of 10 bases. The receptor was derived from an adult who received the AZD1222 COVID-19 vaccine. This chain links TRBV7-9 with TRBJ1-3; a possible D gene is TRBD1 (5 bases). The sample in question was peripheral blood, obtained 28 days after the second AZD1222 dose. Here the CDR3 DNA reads TGTGCCAGCAGCTTAGCTCGCCAGGGAGGAAACACCATATATTTT. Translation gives CASSLARQGGNTIYF.